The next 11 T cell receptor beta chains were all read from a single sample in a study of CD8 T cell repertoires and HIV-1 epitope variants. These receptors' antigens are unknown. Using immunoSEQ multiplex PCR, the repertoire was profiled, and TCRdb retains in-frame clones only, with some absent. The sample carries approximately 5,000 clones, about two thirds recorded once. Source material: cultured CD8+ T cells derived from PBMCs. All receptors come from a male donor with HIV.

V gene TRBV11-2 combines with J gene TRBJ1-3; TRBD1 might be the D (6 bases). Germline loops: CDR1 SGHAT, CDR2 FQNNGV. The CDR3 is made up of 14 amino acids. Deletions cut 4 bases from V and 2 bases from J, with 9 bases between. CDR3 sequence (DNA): TGTGCCAGCAGCTCGGCAGGGGCTGGAAACACCATATATTTT. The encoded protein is CASSSAGAGNTIYF.

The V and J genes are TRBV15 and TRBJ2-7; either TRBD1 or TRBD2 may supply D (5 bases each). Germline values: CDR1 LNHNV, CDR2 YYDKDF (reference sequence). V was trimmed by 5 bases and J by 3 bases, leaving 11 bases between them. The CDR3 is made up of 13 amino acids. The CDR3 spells CATSPEGSYEQYF. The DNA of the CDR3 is TGTGCCACCAGCCCCGAGGGGAGCTACGAGCAGTACTTC.

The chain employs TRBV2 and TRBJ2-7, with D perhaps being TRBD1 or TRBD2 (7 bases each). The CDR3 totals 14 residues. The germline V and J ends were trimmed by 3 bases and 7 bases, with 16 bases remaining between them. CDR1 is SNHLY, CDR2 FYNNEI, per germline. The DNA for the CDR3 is TGTGCCAGCAGTGATGGGAGGGGGCATCTTGAGCAGTACTTC. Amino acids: CASSDGRGHLEQYF.

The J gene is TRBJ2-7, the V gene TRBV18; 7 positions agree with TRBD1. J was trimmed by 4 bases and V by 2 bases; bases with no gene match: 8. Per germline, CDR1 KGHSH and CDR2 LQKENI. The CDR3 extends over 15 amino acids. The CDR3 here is CASSPSQGGLYEQYF. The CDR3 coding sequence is TGTGCCAGCTCACCATCTCAAGGGGGCCTTTACGAGCAGTACTTC. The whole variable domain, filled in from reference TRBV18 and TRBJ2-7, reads NAGVMQNPRHLVRRRGQEARLRCSPMKGHSHVYWYRQLPEEGLKFMVYLQKENIIDESGMPKERFSAEFPKEGPSILRIQQVVRGDSAAYFCASSPSQGGLYEQYFGPGTRLTVT.

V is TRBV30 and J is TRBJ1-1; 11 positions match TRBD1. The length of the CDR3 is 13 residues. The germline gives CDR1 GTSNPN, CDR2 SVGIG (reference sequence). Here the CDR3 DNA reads TGTGCATCGCCGGGACAGGGGGGCACTGAAGCTTTCTTT. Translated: CASPGQGGTEAFF.

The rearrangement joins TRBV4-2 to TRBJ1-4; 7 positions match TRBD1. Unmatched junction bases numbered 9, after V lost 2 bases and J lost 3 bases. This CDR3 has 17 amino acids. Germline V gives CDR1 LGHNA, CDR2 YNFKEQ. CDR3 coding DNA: TGTGCCAGCAGCCAAATGAGACAGGGCAGGGCTAATGAAAAACTGTTTTTT. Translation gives CASSQMRQGRANEKLFF.

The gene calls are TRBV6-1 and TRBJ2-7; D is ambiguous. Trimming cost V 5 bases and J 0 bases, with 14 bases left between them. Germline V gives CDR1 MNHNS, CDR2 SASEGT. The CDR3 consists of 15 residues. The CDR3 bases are TGTGCCAGCAGTCCCCCCGAGAAGGCCTCCTACGAGCAGTACTTC. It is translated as CASSPPEKASYEQYF.

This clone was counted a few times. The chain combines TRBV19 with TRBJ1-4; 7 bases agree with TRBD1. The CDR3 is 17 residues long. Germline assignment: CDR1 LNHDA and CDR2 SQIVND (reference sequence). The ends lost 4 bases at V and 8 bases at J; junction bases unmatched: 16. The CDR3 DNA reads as TGTGCCAGTAGTACACAAACGGACAGGACGATGCGGGAAAAACTGTTTTTT. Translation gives CASSTQTDRTMREKLFF.

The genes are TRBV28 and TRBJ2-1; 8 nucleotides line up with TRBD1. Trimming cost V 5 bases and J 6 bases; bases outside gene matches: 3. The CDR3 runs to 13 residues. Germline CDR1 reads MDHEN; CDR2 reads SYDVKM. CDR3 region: CASSLTGGNEQFF. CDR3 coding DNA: TGTGCCAGCAGTCTTACAGGGGGCAATGAGCAGTTCTTC.

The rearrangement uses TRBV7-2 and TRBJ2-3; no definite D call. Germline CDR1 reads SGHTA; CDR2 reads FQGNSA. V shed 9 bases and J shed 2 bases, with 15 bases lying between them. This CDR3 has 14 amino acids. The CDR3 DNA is TGTGCCAGTAGCAAGGGCTTGTACACAGATACGCAGTATTTT. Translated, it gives CASSKGLYTDTQYF.

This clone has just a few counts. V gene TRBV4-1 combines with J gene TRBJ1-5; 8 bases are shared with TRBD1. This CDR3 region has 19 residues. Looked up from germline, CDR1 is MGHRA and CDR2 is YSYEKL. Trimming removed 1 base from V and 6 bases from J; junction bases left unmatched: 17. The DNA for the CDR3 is TGCGCCAGCAGCCAAGCGCCACAGGGGGGCCCAGCGCAAACTCAGCCCCAGCATTTT. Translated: CASSQAPQGGPAQTQPQHF.